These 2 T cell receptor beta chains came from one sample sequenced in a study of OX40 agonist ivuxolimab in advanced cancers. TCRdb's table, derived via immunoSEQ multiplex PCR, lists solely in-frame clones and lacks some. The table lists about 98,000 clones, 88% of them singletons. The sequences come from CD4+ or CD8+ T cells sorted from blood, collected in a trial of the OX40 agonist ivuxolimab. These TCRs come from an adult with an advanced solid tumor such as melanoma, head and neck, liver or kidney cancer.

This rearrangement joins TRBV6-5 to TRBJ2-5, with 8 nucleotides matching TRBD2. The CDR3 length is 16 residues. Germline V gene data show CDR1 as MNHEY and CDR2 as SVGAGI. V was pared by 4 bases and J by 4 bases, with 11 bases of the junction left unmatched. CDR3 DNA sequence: TGTGCCAGCAGTTTTGCGGGAGGAAAAGGGGGAGAGACCCAGTACTTC. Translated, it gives CASSFAGGKGGETQYF.

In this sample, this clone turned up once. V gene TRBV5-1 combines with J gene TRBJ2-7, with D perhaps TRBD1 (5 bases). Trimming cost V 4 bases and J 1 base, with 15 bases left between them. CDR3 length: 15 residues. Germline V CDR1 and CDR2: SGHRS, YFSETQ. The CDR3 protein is CASSPRAGPSYEQYF. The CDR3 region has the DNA TGCGCCAGCAGCCCCAGGGCTGGCCCTTCCTACGAGCAGTACTTC.